This T cell receptor beta chain was identified during a study of CD8 T cells in Susac syndrome. Study-wide background: Patients with Susac syndrome were therapy-naive, on corticosteroids, or on intravenous immunoglobulin alone at the time that blood was drawn.

Note on this clonotype: Antigen specificity is unknown.

Findings and caveats of the study: Total CD8+ and CD8+ TEMRA repertoires contained about 15 and five Susac-specific public clones, respectively.

Random hexamers were used to reverse transcribe the RNA input (roughly 0.5 to 1 ug). The method of amplification for TCR beta CDR3 was immunoSEQ multiplex PCR, covering 54 Vbeta and 13 Jbeta. TCRdb passed the immunoSEQ multiplex PCR reads through MiXCR, listing each CDR3 protein once. This table has about 100,000 distinct CDR3 sequences, 95% appearing once. V was shortened by 0 bases and J by 4 bases, with 14 bases between the two germline ends. The length of the CDR3 is 16 residues. Germline loops: CDR1 LGHNA, CDR2 YNFKEQ. This chain joins TRBV4-2 and TRBJ2-3, with TRBD1 as a possible D gene (5 bases). This receptor was identified in a human donor with Susac syndrome. Sample: CD8+ T cells from PBMCs. Written as DNA, the CDR3 is TGTGCCAGCAGCCAAGACGCAGGGCAGGAGCCAGATACGCAGTATTTT. This gives the protein CASSQDAGQEPDTQYF.